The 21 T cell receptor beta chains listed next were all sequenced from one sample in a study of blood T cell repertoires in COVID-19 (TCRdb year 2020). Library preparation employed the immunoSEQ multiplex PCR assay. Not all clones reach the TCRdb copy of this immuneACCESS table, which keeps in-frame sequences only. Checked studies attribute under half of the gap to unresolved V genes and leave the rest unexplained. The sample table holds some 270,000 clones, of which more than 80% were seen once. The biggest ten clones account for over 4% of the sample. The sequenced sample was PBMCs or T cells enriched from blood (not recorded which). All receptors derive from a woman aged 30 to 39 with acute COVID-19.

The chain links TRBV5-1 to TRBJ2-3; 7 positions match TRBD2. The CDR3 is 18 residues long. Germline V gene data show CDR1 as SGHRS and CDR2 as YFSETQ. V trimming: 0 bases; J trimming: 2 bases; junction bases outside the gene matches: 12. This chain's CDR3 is CASSLASRRDYHTDTQYF. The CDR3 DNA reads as TGCGCCAGCAGCTTGGCCTCCCGTAGGGACTACCACACAGATACGCAGTATTTT.

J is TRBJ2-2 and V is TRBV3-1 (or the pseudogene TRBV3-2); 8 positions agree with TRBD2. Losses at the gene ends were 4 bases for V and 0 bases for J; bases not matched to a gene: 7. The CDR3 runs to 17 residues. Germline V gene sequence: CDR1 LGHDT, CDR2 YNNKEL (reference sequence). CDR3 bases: TGTGCCAGCAGCCCAAACTCACTAGCGGCGAACACCGGGGAGCTGTTTTTT. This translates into CASSPNSLAANTGELFF.

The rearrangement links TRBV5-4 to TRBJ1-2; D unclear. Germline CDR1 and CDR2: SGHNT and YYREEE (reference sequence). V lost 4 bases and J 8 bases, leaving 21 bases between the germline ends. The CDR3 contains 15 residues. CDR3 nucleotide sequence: TGTGCCAGCAGCCCCCCAGCGGGGTCCAATGAAGGCTACACCTTC. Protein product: CASSPPAGSNEGYTF.

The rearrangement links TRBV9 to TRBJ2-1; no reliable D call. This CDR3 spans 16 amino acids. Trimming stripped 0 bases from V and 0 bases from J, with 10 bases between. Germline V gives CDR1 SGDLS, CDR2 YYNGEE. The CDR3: CASSVDFGSSYNEQFF. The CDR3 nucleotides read TGTGCCAGCAGCGTAGATTTCGGTAGCTCCTACAATGAGCAGTTCTTC.

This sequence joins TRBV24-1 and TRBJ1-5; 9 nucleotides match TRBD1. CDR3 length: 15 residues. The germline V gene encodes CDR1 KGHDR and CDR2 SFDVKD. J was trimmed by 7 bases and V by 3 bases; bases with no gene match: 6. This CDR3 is CATSDGDREAQPQHF. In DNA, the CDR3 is TGTGCCACCAGTGATGGGGACAGGGAGGCCCAGCCCCAGCATTTT.

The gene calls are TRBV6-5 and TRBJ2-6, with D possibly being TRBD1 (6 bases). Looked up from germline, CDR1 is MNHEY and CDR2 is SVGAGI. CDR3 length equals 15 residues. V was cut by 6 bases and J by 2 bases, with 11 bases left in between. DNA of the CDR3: TGTGCCAGCAGAGCCCAGGGGACTGGGGCCAACGTCCTGACTTTC. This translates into CASRAQGTGANVLTF.

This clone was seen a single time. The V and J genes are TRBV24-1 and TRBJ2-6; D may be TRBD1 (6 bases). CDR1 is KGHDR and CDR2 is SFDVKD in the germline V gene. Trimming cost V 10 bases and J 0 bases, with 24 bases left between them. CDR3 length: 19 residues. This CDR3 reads CATHPTRDTIYSGANVLTF. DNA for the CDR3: TGTGCCACTCACCCAACCCGGGACACAATCTACTCTGGGGCCAACGTCCTGACTTTC.

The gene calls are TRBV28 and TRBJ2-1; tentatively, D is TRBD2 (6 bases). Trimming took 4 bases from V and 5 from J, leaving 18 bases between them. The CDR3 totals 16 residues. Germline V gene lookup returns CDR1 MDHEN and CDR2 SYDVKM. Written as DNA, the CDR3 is TGTGCCAGCAGTTCACCCTCTAGCGAGACTGACAATGAGCAGTTCTTC. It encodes CASSSPSSETDNEQFF.

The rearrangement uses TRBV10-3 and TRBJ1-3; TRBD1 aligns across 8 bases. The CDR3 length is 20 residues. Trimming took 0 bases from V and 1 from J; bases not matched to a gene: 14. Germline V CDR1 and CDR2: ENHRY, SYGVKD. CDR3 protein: CAISESQITTGEFSGNTIYF. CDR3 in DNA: TGTGCCATCAGTGAGTCCCAAATTACGACAGGGGAGTTTTCTGGAAACACCATATATTTT.

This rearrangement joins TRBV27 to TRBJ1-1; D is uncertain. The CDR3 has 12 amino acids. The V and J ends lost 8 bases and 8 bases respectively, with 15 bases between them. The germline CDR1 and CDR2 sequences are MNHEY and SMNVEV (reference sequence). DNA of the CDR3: TGTGCCAGCGTTAAGCGGGAGTTCGAAGCTTTCTTT. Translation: CASVKREFEAFF.

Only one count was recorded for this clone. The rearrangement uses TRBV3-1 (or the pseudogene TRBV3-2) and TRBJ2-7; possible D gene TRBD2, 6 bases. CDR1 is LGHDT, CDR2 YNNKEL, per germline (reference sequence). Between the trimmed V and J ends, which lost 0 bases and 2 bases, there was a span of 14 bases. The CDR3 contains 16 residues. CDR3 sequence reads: CASSQDMAGLPYEQYF. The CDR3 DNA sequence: TGTGCCAGCAGCCAAGATATGGCGGGACTCCCCTACGAGCAGTACTTC.

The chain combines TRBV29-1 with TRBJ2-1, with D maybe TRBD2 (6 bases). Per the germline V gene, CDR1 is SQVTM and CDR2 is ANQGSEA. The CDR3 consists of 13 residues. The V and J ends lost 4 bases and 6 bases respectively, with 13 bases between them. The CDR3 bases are TGCAGCGTTGTGGAGGGCCATAGCAATGAGCAGTTCTTC. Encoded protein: CSVVEGHSNEQFF.

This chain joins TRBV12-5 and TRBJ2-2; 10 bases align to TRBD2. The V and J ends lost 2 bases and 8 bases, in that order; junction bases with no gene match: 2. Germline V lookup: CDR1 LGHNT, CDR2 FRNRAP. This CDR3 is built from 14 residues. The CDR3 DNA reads TGTGCTAGTGGTTTGCTAGCGGGAGAAGGGGAGCTGTTTTTT. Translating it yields CASGLLAGEGELFF. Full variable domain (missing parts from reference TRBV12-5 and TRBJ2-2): DARVTQTPRHKVTEMGQEVTMRCQPILGHNTVFWYRQTMMQGLELLAYFRNRAPLDDSGMPKDRFSAEMPDATLATLKIQPSEPRDSAVYFCASGLLAGEGELFFGEGSRLTVL.

Here the CDR3 reads CASSQITDTQYF. DNA for the CDR3: TGTGCCAGCAGTCAAATCACAGATACGCAGTATTTT. V and J are TRBV12-3 or TRBV12-4 and TRBJ2-3, with unresolved D. The germline V and J ends were trimmed by 5 bases and 2 bases, with 5 bases remaining between them. The CDR3 extends over 12 amino acids.

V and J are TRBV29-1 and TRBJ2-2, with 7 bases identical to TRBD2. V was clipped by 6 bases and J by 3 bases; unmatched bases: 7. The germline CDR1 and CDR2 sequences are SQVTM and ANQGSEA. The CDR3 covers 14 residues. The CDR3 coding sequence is TGCAGCGTCGCCCCTAGCGGATACACCGGGGAGCTGTTTTTT. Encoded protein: CSVAPSGYTGELFF.

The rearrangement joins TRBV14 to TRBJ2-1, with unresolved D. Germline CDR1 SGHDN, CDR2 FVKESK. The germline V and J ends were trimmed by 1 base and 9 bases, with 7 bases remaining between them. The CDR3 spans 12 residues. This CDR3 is CASSQGSIEQFF. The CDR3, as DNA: TGTGCCAGCAGCCAAGGGAGTATTGAGCAGTTCTTC.

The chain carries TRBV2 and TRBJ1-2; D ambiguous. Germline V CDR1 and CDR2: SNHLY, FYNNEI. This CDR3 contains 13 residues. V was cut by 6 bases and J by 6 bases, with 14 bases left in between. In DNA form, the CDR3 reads TGTGCCAGCAGGCGGGGTACCGTGGATGGCTACACCTTC. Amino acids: CASRRGTVDGYTF.

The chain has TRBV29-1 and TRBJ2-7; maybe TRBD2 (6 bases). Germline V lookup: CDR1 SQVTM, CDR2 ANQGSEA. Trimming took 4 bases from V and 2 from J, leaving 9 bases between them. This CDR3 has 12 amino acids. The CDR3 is CSVAGDTYEQYF. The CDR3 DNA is TGCAGCGTTGCGGGAGATACCTACGAGCAGTACTTC.

The CDR3 reads CASSHDPAGGSYEQYF. CDR3 DNA: TGTGCCAGCAGCCACGACCCGGCGGGAGGGTCCTACGAGCAGTACTTC. The gene calls are TRBV4-2 and TRBJ2-7, with 9 positions matching TRBD2. V lost 3 bases and J lost 1; bases outside the gene matches: 7. Germline loops: CDR1 LGHNA, CDR2 YNFKEQ. This CDR3 has 16 amino acids.

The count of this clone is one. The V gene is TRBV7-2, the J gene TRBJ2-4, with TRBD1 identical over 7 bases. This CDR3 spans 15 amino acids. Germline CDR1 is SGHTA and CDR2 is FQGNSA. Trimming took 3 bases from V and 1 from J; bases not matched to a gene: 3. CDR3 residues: CASSFDRDAKNIQYF. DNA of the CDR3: TGTGCCAGCAGCTTTGACAGGGATGCCAAAAACATTCAGTACTTC.

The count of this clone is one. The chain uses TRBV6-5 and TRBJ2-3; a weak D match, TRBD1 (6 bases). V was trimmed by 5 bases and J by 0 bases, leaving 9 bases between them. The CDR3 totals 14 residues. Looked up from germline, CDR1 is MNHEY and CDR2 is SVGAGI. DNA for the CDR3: TGTGCCAGCAGTCCCAGGGGTAGCACAGATACGCAGTATTTT. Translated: CASSPRGSTDTQYF.